These 28 T cell receptor beta chains were sequenced from one sample in a study of T cells after yellow fever vaccination. TCRdb re-analysed the 5' RACE reads in MiXCR, keeping a single row per CDR3 protein. The sample has hundreds of thousands of distinct CDR3 sequences, 15% to 20% seen once. Sequencing was performed on PBMCs, taken 15 days after the yellow fever booster vaccination. The source of these receptors is a man aged 30 to 39 who received the YFV17D yellow fever vaccine.

The table lists this clonotype with a few counts. The J gene is TRBJ2-3, the V gene TRBV5-4; D unclear. Germline V gene lookup returns CDR1 SGHNT and CDR2 YYREEE (reference sequence). This CDR3 has 15 residues. With 3 bases removed from V and 1 base from J, the gap between germline ends came to 12 bases. The CDR3 is CASSSTPLGTDTQYF. The CDR3 region has the DNA TGTGCCAGCAGCTCCACCCCCCTGGGCACAGATACGCAGTATTTT.

A few counts support this clonotype. The DNA for the CDR3 is TGCAGTGCTGATAGCGGGAGGGTGAACACCGGGGAGCTGTTTTTT. Its translation: CSADSGRVNTGELFF. V gene TRBV20-1 combines with J gene TRBJ2-2; 11 bases align to TRBD2. Germline CDR1 is DFQATT and CDR2 is SNEGSKA (reference sequence). The CDR3 is 15 residues long. With 5 bases clipped from V and 1 base from J, the junction kept 3 bases outside the gene matches.

This clonotype was observed a few times. In nucleotides, the CDR3 is TGCAGCGTCCCCCGAGGTAGCGGGAGCGGTTATGAGCAGTTCTTC. Encoded protein: CSVPRGSGSGYEQFF. The rearrangement links TRBV29-1 to TRBJ2-1, with 9 bases identical to TRBD2. J gave up 8 bases and V 6 bases, and 14 bases lay outside the gene matches. CDR1 SQVTM and CDR2 ANQGSEA come from the germline V gene. This CDR3 region has 15 residues.

This rearrangement joins TRBV29-1 to TRBJ2-1; the D is unclear. This CDR3 contains 12 residues. Trimming removed 4 bases at V and 8 bases at J, with 12 bases between. The germline V gene has CDR1 SQVTM and CDR2 ANQGSEA. CDR3 residues: CSVAVTTHEQFF. The CDR3 DNA reads TGCAGCGTTGCGGTGACAACGCATGAGCAGTTCTTC.

Concerning this clonotype: A read error may account for a junction end that differs from germline. V is TRBV29-1 and J is TRBJ1-1; no definite D call. Germline assignment: CDR1 SQVTM and CDR2 ANQGSEA. CDR3 length equals 12 residues. The CDR3 nucleotides read TGCAGCGTTAAAGACGGGGAAACTGAAGCTTTCTTT. This gives the protein CSVKDGETEAFF.

The table lists this clonotype with a few counts. The CDR3 sequence is CASSPSASVVQYF. In nucleotides, the CDR3 is TGTGCCAGCTCACCTTCAGCCTCGGTGGTGCAGTACTTC. This chain uses TRBV18 with TRBJ2-7, with D unresolved. The length of the CDR3 is 13 residues. The V gene's germline CDR1 is KGHSH and CDR2 LQKENI. V dropped 3 bases and J dropped 9 bases, with 15 bases sitting between them.

This clonotype was seen a single time. The rearrangement links TRBV29-1 to TRBJ2-4, with D possibly matching TRBD1 (5 bases). V gave up 2 bases and J gave up 1 base, with 6 bases separating them. The CDR3 consists of 13 residues. CDR1 SQVTM and CDR2 ANQGSEA come from the germline V gene. The CDR3 protein is CSVEKGAKNIQYF. The CDR3 DNA sequence: TGCAGCGTTGAAAAGGGGGCCAAAAACATTCAGTACTTC.

V gene TRBV4-3 combines with J gene TRBJ2-3; 8 nucleotides agree with TRBD2. V lost 0 bases to trimming and J lost 7 bases; unmatched junction nucleotides: 12. CDR1 is LGHNA, CDR2 YSLEER, per germline. This CDR3 is 17 amino acids long. The CDR3: CASSQDMFGGRKYTQYF. The CDR3 DNA is TGCGCCAGCAGCCAAGATATGTTCGGCGGGAGGAAATATACGCAGTATTTT.

The V and J genes are TRBV12-3 or TRBV12-4 and TRBJ2-7, with TRBD1 matching 8 bases. V shed 4 bases, J shed 5 bases, and the junction held 10 bases outside the gene matches. This CDR3 spans 15 amino acids. The CDR3 DNA reads as TGTGCCAGCAGTTCCCCGACAGGGGCGCGTAACGAGCAGTACTTC. This translates into CASSSPTGARNEQYF.

V is TRBV7-9 and J is TRBJ2-5, with 13 bases matching TRBD2. This CDR3 comprises 16 residues. The V and J ends lost 5 bases and 5 bases, in that order; junction bases with no gene match: 8. From germline, CDR1 is SEHNR and CDR2 FQNEAQ (reference sequence). The CDR3 loop reads CASSTRTSGRGETQYF. The CDR3 DNA reads TGTGCCAGCAGCACACGGACTAGCGGGAGAGGGGAGACCCAGTACTTC.

The chain employs TRBV29-1 and TRBJ2-1; TRBD2 might be the D (6 bases). Looked up from germline, CDR1 is SQVTM and CDR2 is ANQGSEA. This CDR3 has 13 residues. V lost 7 bases to trimming and J lost 9 bases, with 19 bases between them. CDR3 DNA sequence: TGCAGCGGGGGCCCCGGGAGAGAATTTGAGCAGTTCTTC. This translates into CSGGPGREFEQFF.

This clonotype occurred a few times. The chain uses TRBV2 and TRBJ1-5, with D tentatively TRBD1 (5 bases). Germline values: CDR1 SNHLY, CDR2 FYNNEI. This CDR3 has 13 residues. The germline V and J ends were trimmed by 6 bases and 8 bases, with 14 bases remaining between them. The CDR3 DNA follows: TGTGCCAGCAGGGGGACGGCTTTAGAGCCCCAGCATTTT. Residues: CASRGTALEPQHF.

This clonotype showed up just a few times. V and J are TRBV12-3 or TRBV12-4 and TRBJ1-4; 7 positions agree with TRBD1. The CDR3 totals 17 residues. J was trimmed by 1 base and V by 6 bases; bases with no gene match: 11. The CDR3 is CASRSLLGGGTNEKLFF. The CDR3 bases are TGTGCCAGCAGATCCCTTCTAGGGGGCGGAACTAATGAAAAACTGTTTTTT.

This rearrangement joins TRBV4-3 to TRBJ2-7, with a possible D match to TRBD1 (5 bases). This CDR3 comprises 15 residues. The germline CDR1 and CDR2 sequences are LGHNA and YSLEER. Trimming took 0 bases from V and 4 from J, leaving 13 bases between them. This CDR3 is CASSQEISQGYEQYF. In nucleotides, the CDR3 is TGCGCCAGCAGCCAAGAAATTTCCCAGGGTTACGAGCAGTACTTC.

This clonotype was seen a few times. This chain links TRBV27 with TRBJ2-1; 7 bases align to TRBD2. The trim removed 10 bases at V and 8 bases at J, leaving 14 bases unmatched. CDR1 MNHEY and CDR2 SMNVEV come from the germline V gene (reference sequence). This CDR3 comprises 14 residues. CDR3 nucleotides: TGTGCCACCAGCCGTCTAGCGGCGTTGCATGAGCAGTTCTTC. This translates into CATSRLAALHEQFF.

This clonotype was detected ten times or more. The genes are TRBV20-1 and TRBJ2-5; D unresolved. The CDR3 runs to 12 residues. In germline, CDR1 is DFQATT, CDR2 SNEGSKA (reference sequence). Trimming took off 3 bases at V and 5 bases at J, with 10 bases between the two ends. DNA of the CDR3: TGCAGTGCTAGGGACCAACTGGAGACCCAGTACTTC. Translation: CSARDQLETQYF.

The chain has TRBV6-1 and TRBJ1-5, with a tentative D call TRBD1 (5 bases). The CDR3 is 14 amino acids. Trimming shortened V by 10 bases and J by 1 base, and 14 bases separated the two germline ends. Germline lookup yields CDR1 MNHNS and CDR2 SASEGT. The CDR3: CATTTGASNQPQHF. CDR3 DNA: TGTGCCACCACTACAGGAGCCAGCAATCAGCCCCAGCATTTT.

V is TRBV12-3 or TRBV12-4 and J is TRBJ1-5; D gene uncertain. This CDR3 spans 14 amino acids. The germline V and J ends were trimmed by 6 bases and 4 bases, with 13 bases remaining between them. CDR3 in DNA: TGTGCCAGCAGGAGGGAGGGAGGGAATCAGCCCCAGCATTTT. Its translation: CASRREGGNQPQHF.

This clonotype was recorded a few times. The chain recombines TRBV20-1 with TRBJ1-6, with D perhaps matching TRBD1 (5 bases). Trimming took 3 bases from V and 5 from J, leaving 11 bases between them. There are 14 residues in the CDR3. Germline CDR1 reads DFQATT; CDR2 reads SNEGSKA (reference sequence). CDR3 nucleotide sequence: TGCAGTGCTAGGGCCGGGACGGATAATTCACCCCTCCACTTT. Protein product: CSARAGTDNSPLHF.

This clonotype showed up just a few times. The chain has TRBV20-1 and TRBJ2-1; D is ambiguous. Trimming took off 6 bases at V and 11 bases at J, with 26 bases between the two ends. Germline V gene lookup returns CDR1 DFQATT and CDR2 SNEGSKA (reference sequence). This CDR3 contains 15 residues. In DNA form, the CDR3 reads TGCAGTGCCACCTCTGCGGTCGAGAAAGGCCTCCAGCAGTTCTTC. Protein: CSATSAVEKGLQQFF.

This clonotype was observed a handful of times. The J gene is TRBJ2-1, the V gene TRBV29-1, with a weak D call TRBD2 (7 bases). Germline lookup yields CDR1 SQVTM and CDR2 ANQGSEA. This CDR3 is 12 amino acids long. The V gene lost 0 bases and the J gene lost 11 bases, with 11 bases spanning the gap. Written as DNA, the CDR3 is TGCAGCGTTGAAGATGGGAGGGACAAGCAGTTCTTC. Its translation is CSVEDGRDKQFF.

The CDR3 reads CASRRAGTHEYNEQFF. The CDR3 DNA is TGTGCCAGCAGGCGAGCCGGGACTCATGAATACAATGAGCAGTTCTTC. The chain carries TRBV7-2 and TRBJ2-1; D might be TRBD2 (6 bases). Germline CDR1 is SGHTA and CDR2 is FQGNSA. This CDR3 is 16 amino acids long. The V and J ends lost 6 bases and 4 bases respectively, with 19 bases between them.

The CDR3 spells CASSLDLAGGNEQFF. CDR3 nucleotide sequence: TGTGCCAGCAGCTTGGACCTAGCGGGAGGGAATGAGCAGTTCTTC. The rearrangement joins TRBV5-4 to TRBJ2-1; 12 nucleotides align to TRBD2. Germline trimming cut 0 bases from V and 7 bases from J; bases unmatched to any gene: 2. The CDR3 covers 15 residues. Per germline, CDR1 SGHNT and CDR2 YYREEE (reference sequence). The complete variable domain, with remaining parts taken from reference TRBV5-4 and TRBJ2-1, reads ETGVTQSPTHLIKTRGQQVTLRCSSQSGHNTVSWYQQALGQGPQFIFQYYREEENGRGNFPPRFSGLQFPNYSSELNVNALELDDSALYLCASSLDLAGGNEQFFGPGTRLTVL.

The V call is TRBV5-1, the J call TRBJ2-2; weak D call: TRBD1 (5 bases). This CDR3 comprises 17 residues. CDR1 is SGHRS and CDR2 is YFSETQ in the germline V gene. Trimming stripped 4 bases from V and 6 bases from J, with 22 bases between. In nucleotides, the CDR3 is TGCGCCAGCAGCGACAGTCAAAGGGGCACCCTACCCGGGGAGCTGTTTTTT. This translates into CASSDSQRGTLPGELFF.

CDR3 nucleotides: TGTGCCAGCTCCCTGTCCCCTTTCAATGAGCAGTTCTTC. This codes for CASSLSPFNEQFF. The rearrangement links TRBV27 to TRBJ2-1; D remains unclear. Germline CDR1 reads MNHEY; CDR2 reads SMNVEV (reference sequence). This CDR3 is 13 amino acids long. V dropped 8 bases and J dropped 6 bases, with 14 bases sitting between them.

The sample holds many counts of this clonotype. The V and J genes are TRBV7-9 and TRBJ1-2, with D unclear. The germline V and J ends were trimmed by 1 base and 4 bases, with 7 bases remaining between them. This CDR3 region has 13 residues. Per germline, CDR1 SEHNR and CDR2 FQNEAQ (reference sequence). DNA of the CDR3: TGTGCCAGCAGCTTAGTCAGAGGCTATGGCTACACCTTC. Protein sequence: CASSLVRGYGYTF.

This rearrangement joins TRBV20-1 to TRBJ1-1, with TRBD1 identical over 8 bases. Germline loops: CDR1 DFQATT, CDR2 SNEGSKA (reference sequence). The CDR3 spans 18 residues. The trim removed 2 bases at V and 3 bases at J, leaving 17 bases unmatched. The CDR3 nucleotides are TGCAGTGCTAGAAACGACTGGGGAGTGGACAGGGCTCACACTGAAGCTTTCTTT. The encoded protein is CSARNDWGVDRAHTEAFF.

This clonotype was picked up a small number of times. The chain carries TRBV19 and TRBJ2-2, with D uncertain. CDR3 size: 16 residues. The V end was cut by 3 bases, the J end by 1 base, with 12 bases between. CDR1 and CDR2 (germline): LNHDA, SQIVND (reference sequence). The CDR3 sequence is CASSMPGARNTGELFF. In nucleotides, the CDR3 is TGTGCCAGTAGTATGCCGGGCGCGAGGAACACCGGGGAGCTGTTTTTT.